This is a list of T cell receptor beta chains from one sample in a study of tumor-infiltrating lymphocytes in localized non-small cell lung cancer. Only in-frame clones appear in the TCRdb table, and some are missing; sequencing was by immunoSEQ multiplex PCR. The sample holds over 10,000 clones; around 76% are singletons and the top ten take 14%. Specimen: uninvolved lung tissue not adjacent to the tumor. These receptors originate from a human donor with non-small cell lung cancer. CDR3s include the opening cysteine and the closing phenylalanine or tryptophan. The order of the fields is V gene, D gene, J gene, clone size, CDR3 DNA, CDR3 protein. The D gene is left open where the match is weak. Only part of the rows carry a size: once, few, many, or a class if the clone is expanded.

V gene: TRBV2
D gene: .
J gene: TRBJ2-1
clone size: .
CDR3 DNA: TGTGCCAGCAGTGAAAGAAGCCGGAATGAGCAGTTCTTC
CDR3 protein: CASSERSRNEQFF

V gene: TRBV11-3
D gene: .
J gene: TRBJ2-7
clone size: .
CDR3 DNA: TGTGCCAGCAGCTCAGGGCAGGGGGAGCAGTACTTC
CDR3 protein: CASSSGQGEQYF

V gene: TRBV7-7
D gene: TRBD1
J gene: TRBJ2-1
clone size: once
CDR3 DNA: TGTGCCAGCAGCGTCGGGACAGGGGGTAGCGAGCAGTTCTTC
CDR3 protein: CASSVGTGGSEQFF

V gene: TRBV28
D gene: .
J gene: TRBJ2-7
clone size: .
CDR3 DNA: TGTGCCAGCACCGGCGGGTCCTACGAGCAGTACTTC
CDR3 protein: CASTGGSYEQYF

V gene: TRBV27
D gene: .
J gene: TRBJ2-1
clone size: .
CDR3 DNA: TGTGCCAGCGGATTTGCCCCCTACAATGAGCAGTTCTTC
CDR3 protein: CASGFAPYNEQFF

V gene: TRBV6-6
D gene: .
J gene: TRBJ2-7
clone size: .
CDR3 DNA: TGTGCCAGCAGTCATCGGGAAGGCGAGCAGTACTTC
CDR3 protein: CASSHREGEQYF

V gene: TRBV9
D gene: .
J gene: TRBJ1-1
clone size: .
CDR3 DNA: TGTGCCAGCAGCGTAGGGCAGGGGTTTGAGAGTGCTTTCTTT
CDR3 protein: CASSVGQGFESAFF

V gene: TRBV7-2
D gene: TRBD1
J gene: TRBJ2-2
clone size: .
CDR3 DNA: TGTGCCAGCAGCCGAAGGGGGACAGGGCTGAACACCGGGGAGCTGTTTTTT
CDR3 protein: CASSRRGTGLNTGELFF

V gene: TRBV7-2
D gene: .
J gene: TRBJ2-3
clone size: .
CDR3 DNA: TGTGCCATTAGCCTGATAGCGGAATCATCAGATACGCAGTATTTT
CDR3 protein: CAISLIAESSDTQYF

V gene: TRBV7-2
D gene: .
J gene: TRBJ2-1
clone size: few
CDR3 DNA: TGTGCCAGCAGCTTAGTCCCAGGCAGCGGTGAGCAGTTCTTC
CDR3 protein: CASSLVPGSGEQFF

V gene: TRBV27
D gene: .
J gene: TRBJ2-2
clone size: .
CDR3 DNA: TGTGCCAGCAAGCTAGCATCGAACACCGGGGAGCTGTTTTTT
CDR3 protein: CASKLASNTGELFF

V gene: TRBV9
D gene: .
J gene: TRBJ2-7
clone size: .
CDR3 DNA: TGTGCCAGCAGCCGCGGGCCTTACGAGCAGTACTTC
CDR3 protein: CASSRGPYEQYF

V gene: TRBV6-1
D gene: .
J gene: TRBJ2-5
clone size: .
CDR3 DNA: TGTGCCAGCAGTTCCCCGGGCAATGGGGAGACCCAGTACTTC
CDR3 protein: CASSSPGNGETQYF

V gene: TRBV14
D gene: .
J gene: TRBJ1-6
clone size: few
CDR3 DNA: TGTGCCAGCAGCCAGAGGGGGAATTCACCCCTCCACTTT
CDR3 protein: CASSQRGNSPLHF

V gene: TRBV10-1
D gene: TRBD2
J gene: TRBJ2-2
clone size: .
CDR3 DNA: TGCGCCAGCAGTGTCTCAAGGACTAGCGGGAGCACCGGGGAGCTGTTTTTT
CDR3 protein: CASSVSRTSGSTGELFF

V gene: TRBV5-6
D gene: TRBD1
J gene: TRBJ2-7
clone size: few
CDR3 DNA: TGTGCCAGCAGACTCCTGGGACAGGGGGCTTCCTACGAGCAGTACTTC
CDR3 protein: CASRLLGQGASYEQYF